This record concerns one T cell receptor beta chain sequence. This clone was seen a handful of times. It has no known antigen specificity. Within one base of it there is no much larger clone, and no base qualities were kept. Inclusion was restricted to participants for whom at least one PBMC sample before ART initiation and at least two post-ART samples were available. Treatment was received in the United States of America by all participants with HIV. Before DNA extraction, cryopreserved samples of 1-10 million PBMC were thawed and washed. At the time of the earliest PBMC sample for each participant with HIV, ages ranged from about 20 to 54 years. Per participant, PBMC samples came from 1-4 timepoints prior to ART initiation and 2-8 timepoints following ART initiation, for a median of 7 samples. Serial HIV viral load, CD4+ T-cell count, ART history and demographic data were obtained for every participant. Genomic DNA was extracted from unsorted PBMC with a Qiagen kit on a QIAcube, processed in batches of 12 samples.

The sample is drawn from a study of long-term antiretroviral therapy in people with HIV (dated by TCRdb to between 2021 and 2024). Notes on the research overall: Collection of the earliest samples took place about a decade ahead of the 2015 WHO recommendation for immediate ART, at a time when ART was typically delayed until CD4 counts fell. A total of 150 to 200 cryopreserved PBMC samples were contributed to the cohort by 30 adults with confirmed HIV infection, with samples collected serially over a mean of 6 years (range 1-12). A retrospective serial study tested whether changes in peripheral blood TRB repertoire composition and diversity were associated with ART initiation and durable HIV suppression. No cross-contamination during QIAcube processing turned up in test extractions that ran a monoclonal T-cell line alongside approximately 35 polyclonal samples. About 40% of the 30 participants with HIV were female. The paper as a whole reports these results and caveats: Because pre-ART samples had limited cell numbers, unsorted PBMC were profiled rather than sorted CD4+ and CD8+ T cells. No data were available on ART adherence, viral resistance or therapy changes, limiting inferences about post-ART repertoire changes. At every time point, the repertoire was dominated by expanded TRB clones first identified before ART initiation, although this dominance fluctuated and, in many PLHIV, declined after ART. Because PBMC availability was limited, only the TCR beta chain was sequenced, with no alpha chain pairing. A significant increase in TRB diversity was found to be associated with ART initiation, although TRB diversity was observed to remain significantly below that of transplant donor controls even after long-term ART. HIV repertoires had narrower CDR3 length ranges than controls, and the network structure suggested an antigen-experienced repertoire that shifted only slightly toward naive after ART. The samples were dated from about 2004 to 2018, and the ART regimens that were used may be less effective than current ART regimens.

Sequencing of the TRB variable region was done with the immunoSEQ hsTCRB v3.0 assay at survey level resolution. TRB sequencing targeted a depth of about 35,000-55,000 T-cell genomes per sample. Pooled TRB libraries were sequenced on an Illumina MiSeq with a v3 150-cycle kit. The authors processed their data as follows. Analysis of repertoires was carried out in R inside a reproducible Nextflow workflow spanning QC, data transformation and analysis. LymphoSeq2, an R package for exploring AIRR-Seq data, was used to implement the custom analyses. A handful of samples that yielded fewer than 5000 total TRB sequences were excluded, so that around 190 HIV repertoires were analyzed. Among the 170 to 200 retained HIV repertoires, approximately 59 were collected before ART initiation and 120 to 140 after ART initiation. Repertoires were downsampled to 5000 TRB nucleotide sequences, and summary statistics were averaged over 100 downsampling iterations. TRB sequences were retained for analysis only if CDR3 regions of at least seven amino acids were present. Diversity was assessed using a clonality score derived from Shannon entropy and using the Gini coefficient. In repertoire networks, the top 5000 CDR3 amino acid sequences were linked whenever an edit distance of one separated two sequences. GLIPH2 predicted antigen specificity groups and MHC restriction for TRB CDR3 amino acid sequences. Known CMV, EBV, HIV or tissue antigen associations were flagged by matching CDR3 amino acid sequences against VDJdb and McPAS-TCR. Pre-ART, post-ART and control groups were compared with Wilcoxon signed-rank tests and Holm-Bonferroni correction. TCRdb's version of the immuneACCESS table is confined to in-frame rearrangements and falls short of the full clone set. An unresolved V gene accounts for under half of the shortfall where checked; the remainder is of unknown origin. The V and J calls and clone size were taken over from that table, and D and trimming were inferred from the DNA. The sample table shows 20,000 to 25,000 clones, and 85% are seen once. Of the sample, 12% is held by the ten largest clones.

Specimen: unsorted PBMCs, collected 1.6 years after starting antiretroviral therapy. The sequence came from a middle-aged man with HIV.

The base sequence is TGTGCCAGCAGCTTAACAATGACAGGGAATCTTGGCTACACCTTC. Its protein product is CASSLTMTGNLGYTF. Recombination connected TRBV7-9 to TRBJ1-2, and TRBD1 matches 7 of the central bases. Trimming accounts for 2 bases at V and 7 bases at J, while the number of junction bases matched to no gene is 10. Inclusive of the bounding cysteine and phenylalanine, the CDR3 is 15 residues long. Of the read, only the CDR3 DNA is kept; its 45 bases are in frame from base 1. CDR1 and CDR2 were assigned from the germline V gene (reference sequence) as SEHNR and FQNEAQ.